A selection of T cell receptor beta chains follows, all from one sample in a study of cytomegalovirus exposure and HLA in healthy donors. The method was immunoSEQ multiplex PCR; TCRdb's version includes in-frame clones alone and lacks a portion of them. The sample yields approximately 110,000 clones, more than 65% seen once. Sequenced: PBMCs. These receptors all come from a human donor in good health. Both conserved end residues are part of each CDR3. A D gene is named only where the DNA matches it firmly. Some rows mark clone size as missing; the rest say once, few, many or name a class of expanded clone.

CDR3 protein: CASSLTGGQNIQYF
CDR3 DNA: TGCGCCAGCAGCTTGACAGGGGGGCAAAACATTCAGTACTTC
V gene: TRBV5-1
D gene: TRBD1
clone size: NA
J gene: TRBJ2-4

CDR3 protein: CASSTRLAEPPGGAYEQYF
CDR3 DNA: TGTGCCAGCAGTACCCGACTAGCGGAACCCCCAGGGGGAGCCTACGAGCAGTACTTC
V gene: TRBV28
D gene: TRBD2
clone size: NA
J gene: TRBJ2-7

CDR3 protein: CASRPSRDIYEQYF
CDR3 DNA: TGTGCCAGCAGACCTTCCCGGGACATCTACGAGCAGTACTTC
V gene: TRBV28
D gene: NA
clone size: NA
J gene: TRBJ2-7

CDR3 protein: CASSYSRYTEAFF
CDR3 DNA: TGTGCCAGCAGTTACTCGCGTTACACTGAAGCTTTCTTT
V gene: TRBV6-6
D gene: NA
clone size: once
J gene: TRBJ1-1

CDR3 protein: CASSTGDRRGGETQYF
CDR3 DNA: TGTGCCAGCAGCACCGGGGACAGGAGGGGTGGGGAGACCCAGTACTTC
V gene: TRBV7-9
D gene: TRBD1
clone size: NA
J gene: TRBJ2-5

CDR3 protein: CASSLGRDREFYEQYF
CDR3 DNA: TGTGCCAGCAGCTTAGGTCGCGACAGGGAGTTCTACGAGCAGTACTTC
V gene: TRBV7-8
D gene: TRBD1
clone size: NA
J gene: TRBJ2-7

CDR3 protein: CATSNMDRDRTYEQYF
CDR3 DNA: TGTGCCACCAGTAACATGGACCGGGACAGGACCTACGAGCAGTACTTC
V gene: TRBV15
D gene: TRBD1
clone size: few
J gene: TRBJ2-7

CDR3 protein: CASSQARQGAEQYF
CDR3 DNA: TGTGCCAGCAGCCAAGCGCGACAGGGGGCCGAGCAGTACTTC
V gene: TRBV4-2
D gene: TRBD1
clone size: once
J gene: TRBJ2-7

CDR3 protein: CASNSGQGGHEKLFF
CDR3 DNA: TGTGCCAGCAACAGCGGGCAGGGTGGACATGAAAAACTGTTTTTT
V gene: TRBV4-2
D gene: NA
clone size: few
J gene: TRBJ1-4

CDR3 protein: CAWSEDRGLSPLHF
CDR3 DNA: TGTGCCTGGAGTGAGGACAGGGGGCTTTCACCCCTCCACTTT
V gene: TRBV30
D gene: TRBD1
clone size: NA
J gene: TRBJ1-6

CDR3 protein: CASSVGLYVNTEAFF
CDR3 DNA: TGTGCCAGCAGCGTGGGGCTTTACGTGAACACTGAAGCTTTCTTT
V gene: TRBV9
D gene: NA
clone size: NA
J gene: TRBJ1-1

CDR3 protein: CASSSGTDRTDTQYF
CDR3 DNA: TGCGCCAGCAGCTCCGGGACAGACCGCACAGATACGCAGTATTTT
V gene: TRBV5-1
D gene: TRBD1
clone size: NA
J gene: TRBJ2-3

CDR3 protein: CASRRQGVFDNGYTF
CDR3 DNA: TGTGCCAGCAGGCGACAGGGGGTTTTTGACAATGGCTACACCTTC
V gene: TRBV5-8
D gene: TRBD1
clone size: NA
J gene: TRBJ1-2

CDR3 protein: CSSAGGEAANAEAFF
CDR3 DNA: TGCAGCTCTGCAGGGGGAGAAGCGGCAAACGCTGAAGCTTTCTTT
V gene: TRBV29-1
D gene: TRBD1
clone size: NA
J gene: TRBJ1-1

CDR3 protein: CASSQPPRGLSASGNTIYF
CDR3 DNA: TGCGCCAGCAGCCAGCCCCCCAGGGGGCTGTCAGCCTCTGGAAACACCATATATTTT
V gene: TRBV4-1
D gene: TRBD1
clone size: NA
J gene: TRBJ1-3

CDR3 protein: CASSLRLSSGLNTEAFF
CDR3 DNA: TGTGCCAGCAGCTTACGTTTGTCGTCAGGCTTGAACACTGAAGCTTTCTTT
V gene: TRBV7-8
D gene: NA
clone size: NA
J gene: TRBJ1-1

CDR3 protein: CAISRTGEGEKLFF
CDR3 DNA: TGTGCCATCAGCCGGACAGGGGAGGGTGAAAAACTGTTTTTT
V gene: TRBV10-3
D gene: TRBD1
clone size: NA
J gene: TRBJ1-4

CDR3 protein: CASSYSTSGRNEQFF
CDR3 DNA: TGTGCCAGCAGTTACTCGACTAGCGGGAGGAATGAGCAGTTCTTC
V gene: TRBV6-5
D gene: TRBD2
clone size: few
J gene: TRBJ2-1

CDR3 protein: CASSLGQGYIQYF
CDR3 DNA: TGTGCCAGCAGCCTGGGACAGGGGTACATTCAGTACTTC
V gene: TRBV5-8
D gene: TRBD1
clone size: NA
J gene: TRBJ2-4

CDR3 protein: CASSRTSVPGELFF
CDR3 DNA: TGTGCCAGCAGCCGGACTAGTGTCCCCGGGGAGCTGTTTTTT
V gene: TRBV7-7
D gene: TRBD2
clone size: NA
J gene: TRBJ2-2

CDR3 protein: CASSLAGYGNQPQHF
CDR3 DNA: TGTGCCAGCAGCTTGGCCGGGTACGGCAATCAGCCCCAGCATTTT
V gene: TRBV5-5
D gene: NA
clone size: NA
J gene: TRBJ1-5

CDR3 protein: CASSQAGLSVDTQYF
CDR3 DNA: TGCGCCAGCAGCCAGGCGGGACTCAGCGTAGATACGCAGTATTTT
V gene: TRBV4-1
D gene: NA
clone size: NA
J gene: TRBJ2-3

CDR3 protein: CASSLVVSSYNEQFF
CDR3 DNA: TGTGCCAGCAGCTTAGTGGTGAGCTCCTACAATGAGCAGTTCTTC
V gene: TRBV11-3
D gene: NA
clone size: NA
J gene: TRBJ2-1

CDR3 protein: CASSFGPDRTYGYTF
CDR3 DNA: TGTGCCAGCAGTTTTGGCCCGGACAGGACTTATGGCTACACCTTC
V gene: TRBV27
D gene: TRBD1
clone size: NA
J gene: TRBJ1-2

CDR3 protein: CASSSGQHYGYTF
CDR3 DNA: TGTGCCAGCAGCTCGGGACAGCACTATGGCTACACCTTC
V gene: TRBV5-6
D gene: TRBD1
clone size: NA
J gene: TRBJ1-2

CDR3 protein: CASSYEAGVFF
CDR3 DNA: TGTGCCAGCAGTTACGAGGCGGGGGTATTCTTT
V gene: TRBV6-5
D gene: NA
clone size: NA
J gene: TRBJ1-1

CDR3 protein: CASTRGEGYGYTF
CDR3 DNA: TGTGCCAGCACCCGGGGAGAGGGCTATGGCTACACCTTC
V gene: TRBV6-5
D gene: NA
clone size: NA
J gene: TRBJ1-2

CDR3 protein: CASSLGRGNQPQHF
CDR3 DNA: TGTGCCAGCAGCTTGGGCAGGGGCAATCAGCCCCAGCATTTT
V gene: TRBV5-6
D gene: NA
clone size: NA
J gene: TRBJ1-5

CDR3 protein: CASSEGSLVTDTQYF
CDR3 DNA: TGCGCCAGCAGTGAGGGGAGTCTGGTAACAGATACGCAGTATTTT
V gene: TRBV10-1
D gene: NA
clone size: NA
J gene: TRBJ2-3

CDR3 protein: CSVPLLADYNEQFF
CDR3 DNA: TGCAGCGTTCCCCTCCTAGCGGACTACAATGAGCAGTTCTTC
V gene: TRBV29-1
D gene: TRBD2
clone size: NA
J gene: TRBJ2-1

CDR3 protein: CASSGRSGQGKTQYF
CDR3 DNA: TGTGCCAGCAGTGGAAGAAGCGGACAGGGGAAGACCCAGTACTTC
V gene: TRBV6-1
D gene: TRBD1
clone size: NA
J gene: TRBJ2-5

CDR3 protein: CASSDPGQGFEQYF
CDR3 DNA: TGCGCCAGCTCCGATCCGGGACAGGGCTTCGAGCAGTACTTC
V gene: TRBV10-1
D gene: TRBD1
clone size: NA
J gene: TRBJ2-7

CDR3 protein: CASSLPGTSHRDEQFF
CDR3 DNA: TGTGCCAGCAGCTTACCCGGGACTAGCCACAGGGATGAGCAGTTCTTC
V gene: TRBV5-4
D gene: TRBD2
clone size: NA
J gene: TRBJ2-1

CDR3 protein: CASSSPGTGNTEAFF
CDR3 DNA: TGCGCCAGCAGCTCTCCCGGGACAGGGAACACTGAAGCTTTCTTT
V gene: TRBV5-1
D gene: TRBD1
clone size: NA
J gene: TRBJ1-1

CDR3 protein: CASSPVFGEKLFF
CDR3 DNA: TGTGCCAGCTCACCAGTTTTCGGTGAAAAACTGTTTTTT
V gene: TRBV18
D gene: NA
clone size: NA
J gene: TRBJ1-4

CDR3 protein: CASSVDRGAYNEQFF
CDR3 DNA: TGTGCCAGCAGCGTAGATCGGGGAGCCTACAATGAGCAGTTCTTC
V gene: TRBV9
D gene: NA
clone size: NA
J gene: TRBJ2-1

CDR3 protein: CASRLYGEGYTF
CDR3 DNA: TGTGCCAGCAGGCTTTATGGGGAGGGCTACACCTTC
V gene: TRBV2
D gene: NA
clone size: NA
J gene: TRBJ1-2

CDR3 protein: CASSQGGVNGQFF
CDR3 DNA: TGTGCCAGCAGCCAAGGGGGAGTTAATGGGCAGTTCTTC
V gene: TRBV5-4
D gene: NA
clone size: NA
J gene: TRBJ2-1

CDR3 protein: CASISGGNNEQFF
CDR3 DNA: TGTGCCAGCATTAGTGGCGGTAACAATGAGCAGTTCTTC
V gene: TRBV28
D gene: NA
clone size: NA
J gene: TRBJ2-1

CDR3 protein: CAISESQSNGYQEAQYF
CDR3 DNA: TGTGCCATCAGTGAGTCGCAGTCTAACGGATACCAAGAGGCCCAGTACTTC
V gene: TRBV10-3
D gene: NA
clone size: NA
J gene: TRBJ2-5

CDR3 protein: CASSFGKAEHYGYTF
CDR3 DNA: TGTGCCAGCAGCTTTGGTAAGGCGGAACACTATGGCTACACCTTC
V gene: TRBV7-9
D gene: NA
clone size: NA
J gene: TRBJ1-2

CDR3 protein: CASHSGTHYGYTF
CDR3 DNA: TGTGCCAGTCATTCCGGGACTCACTATGGCTACACCTTC
V gene: TRBV19
D gene: NA
clone size: NA
J gene: TRBJ1-2

CDR3 protein: CASSAPKRGQGAYNEQFF
CDR3 DNA: TGTGCCAGCAGCGCCCCCAAACGCGGGCAGGGGGCCTACAATGAGCAGTTCTTC
V gene: TRBV9
D gene: TRBD1
clone size: NA
J gene: TRBJ2-1

CDR3 protein: CASSGGQGASKLFF
CDR3 DNA: TGTGCCAGCAGTGGCGGACAGGGGGCGTCAAAACTGTTTTTT
V gene: TRBV28
D gene: TRBD1
clone size: NA
J gene: TRBJ1-4

CDR3 protein: CATSRGRDMNYGYTF
CDR3 DNA: TGTGCCACCAGCAGGGGCCGGGACATGAACTATGGCTACACCTTC
V gene: TRBV15
D gene: NA
clone size: NA
J gene: TRBJ1-2

CDR3 protein: CASSSHRQGGGDEQFF
CDR3 DNA: TGTGCCAGCAGCTCCCACCGACAGGGAGGCGGAGATGAGCAGTTCTTC
V gene: TRBV7-9
D gene: NA
clone size: NA
J gene: TRBJ2-1